This T cell receptor beta chain came from a study of spatial heterogeneity in lung cancer. Study-level information: The library had UMIs, and each TCR and UMI pair averaged more than ten raw reads.

As to time point: sample taken at primary tumor resection. Extraction of whole RNA from tumor, nontumor lung or frozen PBMC preceded unsorted sequencing. A total of around 67 untreated early-stage non-small cell lung cancer patients served as donors. The V end lost 1 base, the J end lost 0 bases, and 10 bases lay between the germline ends. The CDR3 is made up of 16 amino acids. Per the germline V gene, CDR1 is KGHDR and CDR2 is SFDVKD. Study observations and caveats: More often at tumor resection than at routine follow-up, ubiquitous expanded tumor TCRs were detected in the blood.

This clonotype has a handful of counts. Its antigen is still unknown. On each TCR cDNA molecule, a unique molecular identifier was present. TCRdb recomputed calls from the 5' RACE reads with MiXCR, one row per CDR3 protein. The sample has some 64,000 distinct CDR3 sequences, around 8.4% seen once. The material sequenced was PBMCs, taken at surgery. The chain carries TRBV24-1 and TRBJ2-3; maybe TRBD2 (6 bases). This TCR was sampled from a female donor with early-stage non-small cell lung cancer. DNA of the CDR3: TGTGCCACCAGTGATTTTGGGAGCGGGAGCACAGATACGCAGTATTTT. Encoded protein: CATSDFGSGSTDTQYF.